The present entry profiles one T cell receptor (beta chain) with its context. Its specificity is not known. One end of the junction is discordant with germline, which a read error may explain. The entry originates in a study of blood T cells in healthy people across ages. It was with a sample-barcoded 5' primer and a J-beta primer mix that a second PCR of roughly 7 to 12 cycles was run. TCRdb re-analysed the 5' RACE reads in MiXCR, keeping a single row per CDR3 protein. Of some 1,500,000 distinct CDR3 sequences listed, roughly 43% are singletons. The CDR3 contains 12 residues. CDR1 and CDR2 (germline): MNHEY, SMNVEV (reference sequence). Study-wide results and caveats: The diversity estimates, figures obtained from one million T cells, were considered underestimates. There was a strong correlation between TCR beta diversity and naive T cell percentage.

This chain joins TRBV27 and TRBJ2-5; D is ambiguous. TRBJ2-7 explains the end of the DNA better; the J call may be wrong. This TCR was recovered from a woman aged 18-30 years in good health. Sequencing input: blood. The CDR3 here is CAISITPGEQYF. For the CDR3, the DNA is TGTGCCATCAGTATAACTCCCGGCGAGCAGTACTTC.